This TCR beta chain emerged from a study of blood T cell repertoires in COVID-19. Overall study context: Material from acute and convalescent COVID-19 was sourced from the United States, Italy and Spain. PBMCs, B-cell-depleted T cells, or T cells were the source of the cDNA or gDNA that made up the material.

This table comes from immunoSEQ multiplex PCR, and its TCRdb copy is limited to in-frame clones, with some not included. The table lists approximately 190,000 clones, around 89% of them singletons. Trimming took 4 bases from V and 2 from J; bases not matched to a gene: 5. The CDR3 length is 15 residues. CDR1 and CDR2 (germline): LNHDA, SQIVND (reference sequence). Material for sequencing was peripheral blood. This clonotype originated in a man in his forties with active or convalescent COVID-19. This chain uses TRBV19 with TRBJ2-1, with 7 bases aligning to TRBD2. The CDR3 sequence is CASSKSGLTYNEQFF. The CDR3 region has the DNA TGTGCCAGTAGTAAATCGGGACTAACCTACAATGAGCAGTTCTTC.